In this sample, the clone carrying this T cell receptor (beta chain) turned up once. As yet, its antigen is unknown. These data come from a study of cytomegalovirus exposure and HLA in healthy donors. Background on the study: The study placed less than 90% of its 398 genotyped donors in the Caucasian-associated ancestry cluster.

The study's findings and limits: In a later analysis, at a false discovery rate of 0.05, approximately 16,000 TCR beta sequences matched HLA alleles.

Both 60 Vbeta primers and 13 Jbeta primers went into the PCR. Method: immunoSEQ multiplex PCR; TCRdb's copy keeps in-frame clones and lacks some. The sample shows approximately 130,000 clones, around 72% of them seen only once. Sequencing was performed on PBMCs. This clonotype originated in a human donor in good health.

CDR3 coding DNA: TGTGCCAGCTCCAAACCCGGGACAGTGAACACTGAAGCTTTCTTT. It specifies CASSKPGTVNTEAFF. This chain uses TRBV18 with TRBJ1-1; 7 bases map to TRBD1. Trimming cost V 6 bases and J 0 bases; bases outside gene matches: 7. CDR1 and CDR2 from the germline V gene are KGHSH and LQKENI. The CDR3 extends over 15 amino acids.